The clone carrying this T cell receptor beta chain was seen just once. Its specificity is not known. This sample is part of a study of T cell responses to AZD1222 COVID-19 vaccine. General study results and limits: Without day 14 samples, only post-peak T cell repertoires were studied.

Germline CDR1 reads SGDLS; CDR2 reads YYNGEE. J was trimmed by 9 bases and V by 0 bases; bases with no gene match: 4. The CDR3 is 15 amino acids. The data were produced by immunoSEQ multiplex PCR, yet TCRdb's version contains in-frame clones alone and is incomplete. Of 150,000 to 200,000 clones listed, around nine tenths are singletons. The V gene is TRBV9, the J gene TRBJ1-6; 9 nucleotides line up with TRBD1. The clonotype originates from an adult in good health. Here the sequenced sample was peripheral blood, taken on day 0 of AZD1222 vaccination. The CDR3 bases are TGTGCCAGCAGCGTAGCGGACAGGGGAGCTTCACCCCTCCACTTT. Amino acids: CASSVADRGASPLHF.